The rows below give T cell receptor beta chains drawn from one sample of a study of beta chain features in type 1 diabetes. Some clones are missing from TCRdb's copy, which holds only in-frame ones; the method was immunoSEQ multiplex PCR. This repertoire shows a few hundred thousand clones, approximately 11% found once; its top ten account for around 0.017%. What was sequenced was naive CD4+ T cells from blood. These receptor sequences come from a man aged 30-40 years with type 1 diabetes. Both conserved end residues are part of each CDR3. The D gene is left open where the match is weak. Where a row states a size, it is once, few, many or the class of an expanded clone; other rows omit it.

d_call: TRBD1; v_call: TRBV29-1; clone_size: few; j_call: TRBJ1-1; cdr3_aa: CSTPGQGRMNTEAFF; cdr3_nt: TGCAGCACCCCGGGACAGGGGCGTATGAACACTGAAGCTTTCTTT
d_call: NA; v_call: TRBV28; clone_size: few; j_call: TRBJ2-1; cdr3_aa: CASSPPGLYYHDEQFF; cdr3_nt: TGTGCCAGCAGTCCACCAGGACTATATTACCACGATGAGCAGTTCTTC
d_call: TRBD1; v_call: TRBV5-1; clone_size: NA; j_call: TRBJ2-1; cdr3_aa: CASSLSAGGNYNEQFF; cdr3_nt: TGCGCCAGCAGCTTGTCAGCAGGGGGCAATTACAATGAGCAGTTCTTC
d_call: NA; v_call: TRBV11-2; clone_size: few; j_call: TRBJ1-4; cdr3_aa: CASSPGQKEKLFF; cdr3_nt: TGTGCCAGCAGCCCTGGACAGAAGGAAAAACTGTTTTTT
d_call: TRBD1; v_call: TRBV29-1; clone_size: few; j_call: TRBJ2-7; cdr3_aa: CSASYSGTGTNEQYF; cdr3_nt: TGCAGCGCTTCCTACTCCGGGACAGGGACCAACGAGCAGTACTTC
d_call: NA; v_call: TRBV15; clone_size: NA; j_call: TRBJ1-2; cdr3_aa: CATSRGLGARTGGYTF; cdr3_nt: TGTGCCACCAGCAGAGGTTTGGGGGCGCGGACGGGTGGCTACACCTTC
d_call: TRBD1; v_call: TRBV18; clone_size: few; j_call: TRBJ2-7; cdr3_aa: CASSPRKGQKAYEQYF; cdr3_nt: TGTGCCAGCTCACCACGAAAGGGACAGAAAGCCTACGAGCAGTACTTC
d_call: TRBD1; v_call: TRBV5-4; clone_size: few; j_call: TRBJ1-6; cdr3_aa: CASSAGQAGNSPLHF; cdr3_nt: TGTGCCAGCAGCGCGGGACAGGCCGGTAATTCACCCCTCCACTTT
d_call: NA; v_call: TRBV9; clone_size: NA; j_call: TRBJ1-3; cdr3_aa: CASSGIAGEAGNTIYF; cdr3_nt: TGTGCCAGCAGCGGGATCGCAGGGGAAGCTGGAAACACCATATATTTT
d_call: TRBD1; v_call: TRBV7-9; clone_size: NA; j_call: TRBJ2-7; cdr3_aa: CASSTNRGTGHEQYF; cdr3_nt: TGTGCCAGCAGCACTAATCGCGGGACAGGCCACGAGCAGTACTTC
d_call: TRBD1; v_call: TRBV5-1; clone_size: few; j_call: TRBJ2-3; cdr3_aa: CASSQQGDTQYF; cdr3_nt: TGCGCCAGCAGCCAACAGGGGGATACGCAGTATTTT
d_call: NA; v_call: TRBV7-9; clone_size: few; j_call: TRBJ2-7; cdr3_aa: CASSLQGGLSTEQYF; cdr3_nt: TGTGCCAGCAGCCTACAGGGTGGCCTTTCGACCGAGCAGTACTTC
d_call: TRBD1; v_call: TRBV9; clone_size: NA; j_call: TRBJ1-3; cdr3_aa: CASSVGRTGIGNTIYF; cdr3_nt: TGTGCCAGCAGCGTAGGAAGGACAGGGATTGGAAACACCATATATTTT
d_call: NA; v_call: TRBV18; clone_size: NA; j_call: TRBJ2-1; cdr3_aa: CASSPPAAPREEQFF; cdr3_nt: TGTGCCAGCTCACCTCCGGCCGCACCGAGGGAGGAGCAGTTCTTC
d_call: TRBD2; v_call: TRBV27; clone_size: NA; j_call: TRBJ2-1; cdr3_aa: CASTRGGAYNEQFF; cdr3_nt: TGTGCCAGCACTCGCGGGGGGGCCTACAATGAGCAGTTCTTC
d_call: NA; v_call: TRBV20-1; clone_size: few; j_call: TRBJ2-1; cdr3_aa: CSARGSNEQFF; cdr3_nt: TGCAGTGCTCGAGGTAGCAATGAGCAGTTCTTC
d_call: NA; v_call: TRBV6-1; clone_size: NA; j_call: TRBJ2-5; cdr3_aa: CASSEQSVQETQYF; cdr3_nt: TGTGCCAGCAGTGAACAATCGGTTCAAGAGACCCAGTACTTC
d_call: NA; v_call: TRBV7-2; clone_size: few; j_call: TRBJ1-2; cdr3_aa: CASSLVSGDYGYTF; cdr3_nt: TGTGCCAGCAGCTTAGTCTCGGGGGATTATGGCTACACCTTC
d_call: NA; v_call: TRBV20-1; clone_size: few; j_call: TRBJ1-2; cdr3_aa: CSASRSYGYTF; cdr3_nt: TGCAGTGCTAGTCGGTCCTATGGCTACACCTTC
d_call: NA; v_call: TRBV18; clone_size: few; j_call: TRBJ1-5; cdr3_aa: CASSPRQGNQPQHF; cdr3_nt: TGTGCCAGCTCACCACGGCAGGGCAATCAGCCCCAGCATTTT
d_call: NA; v_call: TRBV19; clone_size: few; j_call: TRBJ2-2; cdr3_aa: CASSIILSNTGELFF; cdr3_nt: TGTGCCAGTAGTATCATACTTTCGAACACCGGGGAGCTGTTTTTT
d_call: NA; v_call: TRBV18; clone_size: NA; j_call: TRBJ1-2; cdr3_aa: CASSPADRDGYTF; cdr3_nt: TGTGCCAGCTCACCGGCGGACAGAGATGGCTACACCTTC
d_call: TRBD1; v_call: TRBV2; clone_size: NA; j_call: TRBJ1-1; cdr3_aa: CASSLLQGSTEAFF; cdr3_nt: TGTGCCAGCAGCCTTTTACAGGGGTCCACTGAAGCTTTCTTT
d_call: TRBD1; v_call: TRBV13; clone_size: few; j_call: TRBJ2-7; cdr3_aa: CASRSGRRGLEQYF; cdr3_nt: TGTGCCAGCAGATCTGGGCGCAGGGGGCTCGAGCAGTACTTC
d_call: NA; v_call: TRBV4-2; clone_size: NA; j_call: TRBJ2-2; cdr3_aa: CASSQEVRSAGELFF; cdr3_nt: TGTGCCAGCAGCCAAGAAGTACGGAGCGCCGGGGAGCTGTTTTTT
d_call: NA; v_call: TRBV14; clone_size: NA; j_call: TRBJ2-7; cdr3_aa: CASSQRGEQYF; cdr3_nt: TGTGCCAGCAGCCAGCGCGGCGAGCAGTACTTC
d_call: NA; v_call: TRBV12-5; clone_size: few; j_call: TRBJ1-5; cdr3_aa: CASGLIQGLQPQHF; cdr3_nt: TGTGCTAGTGGTTTGATTCAGGGGCTTCAGCCCCAGCATTTT
d_call: NA; v_call: TRBV19; clone_size: few; j_call: TRBJ1-6; cdr3_aa: CASSIRGLNSPLHF; cdr3_nt: TGTGCCAGTAGTATAAGGGGACTAAATTCACCCCTCCACTTT
d_call: TRBD2; v_call: TRBV28; clone_size: NA; j_call: TRBJ2-7; cdr3_aa: CASAGGTYEQYF; cdr3_nt: TGTGCCAGTGCGGGGGGGACCTACGAGCAGTACTTC